The following is a TCR beta chain sequence with its context. The table lists this clonotype with many counts. It has no known antigen specificity. No much larger clone is present one base from it, and per-base qualities are unavailable. From the germline V gene, CDR1 is SQVTM and CDR2 is ANQGSEA. V loses 3 bases, J loses 4 bases, and the germline ends lie 13 bases apart. Counted from cysteine to phenylalanine, this CDR3 has 13 amino acids. Left in the record is the CDR3 DNA by itself, 39 bases read in frame from the first base. The sample comes from a study of T cells in Graves' hyperthyroidism and ophthalmopathy (dated by TCRdb to between 2018 and 2021). Notes on the research overall: Peripheral blood samples were taken at the time of initial diagnosis, prior to any treatment. Following sampling, methimazole starting at 30 mg daily was given to hyperthyroidism patients, and high-dose intravenous methylprednisolone was given to ophthalmopathy patients. TCR Vbeta CDR3 sequencing of fewer than 150 peripheral blood samples (over 40 ophthalmopathy, roughly 74 hyperthyroidism and some 17 progressor patients) is reported in the paper. To identify TCR V-J signatures that set the groups apart, the researchers used a discovery cohort of approximately 98 patients, made up of 40 to 45 with Graves' ophthalmopathy and 57 with stable Graves' hyperthyroidism. Prospective prediction of ophthalmopathy was tested in an independent validation cohort consisting of roughly 20 hyperthyroidism patients and around 17 patients who later progressed to ophthalmopathy. The 80 to 100 discovery patients were randomly divided into training and test sets at a 7:3 ratio. In over five Graves' hyperthyroidism patients, the study also compared T-cell repertoires from thyroid tissue with T-cell repertoires from blood.

The TCR beta CDR3 regions were amplified from RNA transcripts. The TCR CDR3 was subjected to a first round of RT-PCR using the HTBI primer set and the Qiagen OneStep RT-PCR kit. Libraries were constructed in a second round of multiplex PCR, after which size selection and purification were performed. Sequencing of the libraries was done on an Illumina HiSeq2000 using paired-end 100 bp reads. The paper's data handling went like this. SOAPnuke was used to process the raw data, removing reads that contained adapters or uncalled bases, had a mean Phred below 15, or lacked an exact match to the constant primer or identifier. COPE v1.2.5 was used to merge high-quality paired reads, and clonotypes were defined as unique nucleotide sequences. Clonotypes were aligned to IMGT TRBV, TRBD and TRBJ reference segments using MiTCR v1.1. The analysis was restricted to V-J combinations with a frequency above 0.0001, which together covered roughly 99% of the repertoires. The TCS score was defined as F50 (clonal expansion) divided by E x V (chaos), with BLOSUM62-based TCRdist calculated between CDR3 peptides within each V-J. Welch's t-statistics and random forest reduced several hundred V-J features to about 12, which were used in a naive Bayes classifier (R e1071). The similarity between thyroid and blood repertoires was quantified using the Morisita-Horn index. TCRdb redid the processing of the public reads, applying fastp at Q25 and MiXCR, and retained in-frame beta chains. Identical CDR3 proteins give one entry, which carries the most common genes and DNA. It is TCRdb's table, rather than the study itself, that gives the V and J calls and clone size. Counted in this sample were approximately 610,000 distinct CDR3 sequences; approximately 14% of them appeared once. Over 3.5% of the sample is taken by the ten largest.

What the research found in general, with its limitations: Ophthalmopathy was separated from stable hyperthyroidism by a 13 V-J signature model, with about 88% sensitivity and about 84% specificity obtained in cross-validation and 80%/75% obtained in testing. In validation, progression to ophthalmopathy was predicted by the model with more than 65% sensitivity and around 75% specificity, a median of about 6 months before onset. Most expanded thyroid clonotypes (frequency above 0.001) were also found in blood, which suggests that blood repertoires may mirror thyroid immune responses. Sample size was not statistically predetermined, and investigators were not blinded to group allocation.

Ophthalmopathy patients had moderately to severely active disease, Clinical Activity Score of at least 3, NOSPECS grade of at least 4, and duration under 3 months. The study excluded patients with uncontrolled infections, other autoimmune diseases, pregnancy or lactation. Diagnoses were established on the basis of clinical symptoms, serum thyroxine and TRAb, thyroid ultrasound, and orbital computed tomography. PBMCs were isolated from about 9 ml of fresh peripheral blood by Ficoll-Paque density gradient centrifugation. Trizol reagent was used to extract total RNA, and RNA quality was then checked on an Agilent 2100 Bioanalyzer.

The sequence derives from a woman aged 40 to 50 with Graves' ophthalmopathy. The sequenced sample consisted of blood. This receptor chain uses TRBV29-1 and TRBJ2-7, with a tentative D gene TRBD2 over 6 matching bases. The sequenced DNA: TGCAGCGTTGATCTCGACGGGGGATACGAGCAGTACTTC. This is translated as CSVDLDGGYEQYF.